A single T cell receptor (beta chain) is shown here with its context. The sample originates from a study of cytomegalovirus exposure and HLA in healthy donors. Study in general: One earlier analysis, a look at approximately 180 million T cells, found some 120 million unique TCR beta sequences.

The PCR made use of 60 Vbeta and 13 Jbeta primers. In the source study's methods: An analysis performed later counted about 80 million unique TCR beta chains (approximately 10 million of them shared). Assay: immunoSEQ multiplex PCR; the TCRdb copy retains only in-frame clones and omits some. The V and J calls and clone size come from that table; D and trimming were worked out from the DNA. Of about 160,000 clones listed, 80% are singletons. The V segment lost 3 bases and the J segment 4 bases; nucleotides outside the gene matches: 6. Germline lookup yields CDR1 SNHLY and CDR2 FYNNEI. The CDR3 consists of 15 residues.

The source is a young man in good health and CMV-seronegative. The rearrangement joins TRBV2 to TRBJ1-2, with TRBD1 identical over 9 bases. Sequenced material: PBMCs. The CDR3 spells CASSDKGQGPYGYTF. For the CDR3, the DNA is TGTGCCAGCAGTGATAAGGGACAGGGACCCTATGGCTACACCTTC.